This is a list of T cell receptor beta chains from one sample in a study of CD8 T cells in ankylosing spondylitis. TCRdb reanalysed the 5' RACE reads using MiXCR and keeps one entry per CDR3 protein. Of hundreds of thousands of distinct CDR3 sequences in the sample, over 15% are singletons; the top ten hold around 0.92%. The sequenced sample was blood, either unsorted or a sorted T cell fraction (not recorded which). The receptors stem from a male donor with ankylosing spondylitis. Each CDR3 is given with its conserved first and last residue. The D gene is left open where the match is weak. Where a row states a size, it is once, few, many or the class of an expanded clone; other rows omit it.

few TRBD1 TRBJ1-2 TRBV5-1 CASSAGQSFDYGYTF TGCGCCAGCAGCGCGGGACAGAGTTTTGACTATGGCTACACCTTC
few NA TRBJ2-5 TRBV6-2/TRBV6-3 CASSYSDFQETQYF TGTGCCAGCAGTTACAGTGACTTTCAAGAGACCCAGTACTTC
NA NA TRBJ2-1 TRBV5-1 CASSRLNNEQFF TGCGCCAGCAGCAGACTTAACAATGAGCAGTTCTTC
NA TRBD1 TRBJ1-2 TRBV5-1 CASRPGTGDGYTF TGCGCCAGCAGACCCGGGACAGGGGATGGCTACACCTTC
NA NA TRBJ1-1 TRBV5-1 CASSLVQGLNTEAFF TGCGCCAGCAGCTTGGTTCAGGGCCTAAACACTGAAGCTTTCTTT
NA NA TRBJ1-1 TRBV7-8 CASSLDGGLRTEAFF TGTGCCAGCAGCTTGGATGGGGGGTTACGCACTGAAGCTTTCTTT
few NA TRBJ2-3 TRBV7-2 CASSFASTDTQYF TGTGCCAGCAGCTTCGCTAGCACAGATACGCAGTATTTT
few NA TRBJ1-5 TRBV15 CATSSWGHMGQPQHF TGTGCCACCAGCAGCTGGGGTCACATGGGTCAGCCCCAGCATTTT
few TRBD2 TRBJ2-5 TRBV27 CASSPRTTSLETQYF TGTGCCAGCAGCCCCCGCACGACTAGCCTGGAGACCCAGTACTTC
NA NA TRBJ2-3 TRBV18 CASSPPAVATDTQYF TGTGCCAGCTCACCACCGGCGGTGGCCACAGATACGCAGTATTTT
NA NA TRBJ1-1 TRBV15 CATSRGDTEAFF TGTGCCACCAGTAGGGGGGACACTGAAGCTTTCTTT
NA NA TRBJ1-2 TRBV20-1 CSASPDPVGIGGYTF TGCAGTGCTAGCCCAGACCCGGTAGGGATAGGAGGCTACACCTTC
NA NA TRBJ2-1 TRBV29-1 CSVAVVSSYNEQFF TGCAGCGTCGCTGTCGTGAGCTCCTACAATGAGCAGTTCTTC
NA NA TRBJ2-1 TRBV9 CASSGGGAQRREQFF TGTGCCAGCAGCGGAGGAGGGGCTCAGCGGAGGGAGCAGTTCTTC
NA NA TRBJ1-5 TRBV11-2 CASVLAGGRNQPQHF TGTGCCAGCGTCTTAGCGGGGGGACGGAATCAGCCCCAGCATTTT
medium-sized NA TRBJ2-3 TRBV5-5 CASSLGIWGGLTDTQYF TGTGCCAGCAGCTTGGGGATTTGGGGCGGCCTCACAGATACGCAGTATTTT
few NA TRBJ1-5 TRBV6-1 CASSTGTRGPGNQPQHF TGTGCCAGCAGCACCGGGACAAGAGGTCCGGGCAATCAGCCCCAGCATTTT